This T cell receptor beta chain emerged from a study of T cell repertoires in cytomegalovirus infection. CDR3 length: 15 amino acids. The V gene's germline CDR1 is SGHVS and CDR2 FQNEAQ. The ends were cut back, 1 base at V and 4 bases at J, with 13 bases in the middle. This clonotype was detected a few times. The target antigen is unknown. TCRdb ran MiXCR on the reads and lists one entry per CDR3 protein. The sample includes 40,000 to 60,000 distinct CDR3 sequences, roughly 22% seen only once; the top ten take 70% to 90%. The clonotype originates from a human donor in good health (CMV status not recorded). Some clones in this sample may be carry-over from other donors' samples. The material was CD8+ T cells from cultured PBMCs, obtained from culture after CMV antigen stimulation. This chain joins TRBV7-8 and TRBJ1-1; possibly TRBD1 for D (6 bases). The CDR3 here is CASSLGYGGGTEAFF. In nucleotides, the CDR3 is TGTGCCAGCAGCTTAGGCTACGGAGGGGGCACTGAAGCTTTCTTT.